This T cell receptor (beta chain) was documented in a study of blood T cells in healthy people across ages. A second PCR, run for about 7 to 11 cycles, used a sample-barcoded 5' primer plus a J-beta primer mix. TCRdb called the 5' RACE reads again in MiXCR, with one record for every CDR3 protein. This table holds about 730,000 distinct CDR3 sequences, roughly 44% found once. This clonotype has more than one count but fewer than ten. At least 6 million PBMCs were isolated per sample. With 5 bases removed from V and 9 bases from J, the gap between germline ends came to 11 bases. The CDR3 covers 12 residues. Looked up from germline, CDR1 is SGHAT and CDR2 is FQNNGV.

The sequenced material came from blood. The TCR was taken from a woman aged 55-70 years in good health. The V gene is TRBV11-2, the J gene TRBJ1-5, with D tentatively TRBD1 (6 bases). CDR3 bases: TGTGCCAGCAGCGAACAGGGCCGGCCCCAGCATTTT. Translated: CASSEQGRPQHF.